This TCR beta chain was sequenced in a study of T-cell reconstitution after alpha-beta-depleted transplantation in children. Broader study findings: Several hundred expanded graft clones reportedly supplied alpha-beta T cells about two months after transplant. After transplant, high TCRbeta diversity at day 60 in some patients arose from surviving recipient T cells and thymic progenitors. The main origin of T-cell counts and diversity one year after transplant was newly produced T cells.

CDR3 size: 13 residues. The ends were cut back, 7 bases at V and 5 bases at J, with 17 bases in the middle. CDR1 and CDR2 (germline): SQVTM, ANQGSEA. With respect to this clonotype: The antigen is not known.

The authors prepared the TCRbeta library with unique molecular identifiers. TCRdb called the PCR reads again in MiXCR, with one record for every CDR3 protein. The sample includes fewer than 700,000 distinct CDR3 sequences, roughly 23% of them seen just once. The V call is TRBV29-1, the J call TRBJ2-5; a weak D match, TRBD1 (6 bases). This TCR derives from a boy in the first two years of life who had a stem cell transplant for acute myeloid leukemia, so the T cells may come from the graft donor. Sequenced here: PBMCs, mostly from graft donor cells, sampled 360 days after TCRalphabeta/CD19-depleted stem cell transplant. The DNA of the CDR3 is TGCAGCGCTAGGACAGCAATGGGGGAGACCCAGTACTTC. This encodes CSARTAMGETQYF.